Listed below are T cell receptor beta chains from one sample, sequenced in a study of T cell changes during pregnancy in multiple sclerosis. Using immunoSEQ multiplex PCR, the repertoire was profiled, and TCRdb retains in-frame clones only, with some absent. The profile shows roughly 89,000 clones, 90% to 95% of them singletons. This material consisted of peripheral blood, taken in the first trimester of pregnancy. Receptors were obtained from a female donor with multiple sclerosis, enrolled in a pregnancy study. The CDR3 runs from the conserved cysteine through the conserved F or W.

cdr3_aa: CAISEAPGQTKEGYGYTF
v_call: TRBV10-3
j_call: TRBJ1-2

cdr3_aa: CASSLLTGGGETQYF
v_call: TRBV5-1
j_call: TRBJ2-5

cdr3_aa: CASSEMVSRGEQYF
v_call: TRBV6-1
j_call: TRBJ2-7

cdr3_aa: CAIRGGVSYNEQFF
v_call: TRBV10-3
j_call: TRBJ2-1

cdr3_aa: CASSFSQADTQYF
v_call: TRBV5-1
j_call: TRBJ2-3

cdr3_aa: CASSQGPRDRPILPLHF
v_call: TRBV4-2
j_call: TRBJ1-6

cdr3_aa: CASSQTILIDRGGNTEAFF
v_call: TRBV23-1
j_call: TRBJ1-1

cdr3_aa: CASNPNGDTQYF
v_call: TRBV19
j_call: TRBJ2-3

cdr3_aa: CASSAGQGGGYGYTF
v_call: TRBV7-9
j_call: TRBJ1-2

cdr3_aa: CATSRDDGQNEQFF
v_call: TRBV15
j_call: TRBJ2-1

cdr3_aa: CASSLVFNEQFF
v_call: TRBV5-4
j_call: TRBJ2-1

cdr3_aa: CATSRRLSSYNEQFF
v_call: TRBV15
j_call: TRBJ2-1

cdr3_aa: CASSLLAGNTGELFF
v_call: TRBV5-1
j_call: TRBJ2-2

cdr3_aa: CASSVGTEVYGYTF
v_call: TRBV9
j_call: TRBJ1-2

cdr3_aa: CASSLVTSGVSTAETQYF
v_call: TRBV5-1
j_call: TRBJ2-5

cdr3_aa: CATSRGSPEAFF
v_call: TRBV15
j_call: TRBJ1-1

cdr3_aa: CASRPSGLAAYEQYF
v_call: TRBV7-2
j_call: TRBJ2-7

cdr3_aa: CASSLGGTSSEQYF
v_call: TRBV11-2
j_call: TRBJ2-7

cdr3_aa: CAWSSGEETQYF
v_call: TRBV30
j_call: TRBJ2-5

cdr3_aa: CATSRDSINNEQFF
v_call: TRBV15
j_call: TRBJ2-1

cdr3_aa: CASSLAYAGGETQYF
v_call: TRBV7-6
j_call: TRBJ2-5

cdr3_aa: CASSYSVGGGNTIYF
v_call: TRBV6-5
j_call: TRBJ1-3

cdr3_aa: CASRASNTGELFF
v_call: TRBV6-4
j_call: TRBJ2-2

cdr3_aa: CASSPRLAVSTDTQYF
v_call: TRBV7-9
j_call: TRBJ2-3

cdr3_aa: CASSVDRGGRETQYF
v_call: TRBV9
j_call: TRBJ2-5

cdr3_aa: CASSIGLSTGELFF
v_call: TRBV13
j_call: TRBJ2-2

cdr3_aa: CASSLDGYSYEQYF
v_call: TRBV5-1
j_call: TRBJ2-7

cdr3_aa: CASSSRVFGTDTQYF
v_call: TRBV7-9
j_call: TRBJ2-3

cdr3_aa: CASSLDPGRDSPLHF
v_call: TRBV5-5
j_call: TRBJ1-6

cdr3_aa: CASRGLAVVDEQFF
v_call: TRBV6-5
j_call: TRBJ2-1

cdr3_aa: CASRPGQGEFSPLHF
v_call: TRBV6-5
j_call: TRBJ1-6

cdr3_aa: CASSEGDREWADTQYF
v_call: TRBV6-4
j_call: TRBJ2-3

cdr3_aa: CASSAGGRVGEKLFF
v_call: TRBV6-1
j_call: TRBJ1-4

cdr3_aa: CASIQGDTGELFF
v_call: TRBV2
j_call: TRBJ2-2

cdr3_aa: CAWSGTGTGELFF
v_call: TRBV30
j_call: TRBJ2-2

cdr3_aa: CASSFLRENTGELFF
v_call: TRBV27
j_call: TRBJ2-2

cdr3_aa: CASRYTEAFF
v_call: TRBV2
j_call: TRBJ1-1

cdr3_aa: CASSQDQGAYGYTF
v_call: TRBV14
j_call: TRBJ1-2

cdr3_aa: CASSLTIGTGNYGYTF
v_call: TRBV5-5
j_call: TRBJ1-2

cdr3_aa: CASSPSGLLYGYTF
v_call: TRBV5-1
j_call: TRBJ1-2

cdr3_aa: CASSLGTLSNQPQHF
v_call: TRBV5-6
j_call: TRBJ1-5

cdr3_aa: CASSEDAGRWETQYF
v_call: TRBV10-2
j_call: TRBJ2-5

cdr3_aa: CATSRSSTIQPQHF
v_call: TRBV15
j_call: TRBJ1-5

cdr3_aa: CATKDSLGYTF
v_call: TRBV5-1
j_call: TRBJ1-2

cdr3_aa: CASSPRTGGGRNTIYF
v_call: TRBV11-2
j_call: TRBJ1-3

cdr3_aa: CAWSFAAGLYNSPLHF
v_call: TRBV30
j_call: TRBJ1-6

cdr3_aa: CASSMRGYDGDTIYF
v_call: TRBV19
j_call: TRBJ1-3

cdr3_aa: CASSEAPEHTNSPLHF
v_call: TRBV6-1
j_call: TRBJ1-6

cdr3_aa: CASSLAVGAHEQYF
v_call: TRBV7-6
j_call: TRBJ2-7

cdr3_aa: CASSIAPGLNTEAFF
v_call: TRBV19
j_call: TRBJ1-1

cdr3_aa: CASSLGRSEQYF
v_call: TRBV7-9
j_call: TRBJ2-7

cdr3_aa: CASSFPSGGPYEQYF
v_call: TRBV7-9
j_call: TRBJ2-7

cdr3_aa: CASSLMGAGGYNEQFF
v_call: TRBV27
j_call: TRBJ2-1

cdr3_aa: CASSELAGGQETQYF
v_call: TRBV6-1
j_call: TRBJ2-5

cdr3_aa: CASTSSGQAHNYGYTF
v_call: TRBV9
j_call: TRBJ1-2